This T cell receptor (beta chain) was sequenced for a study of shared clonotypes between healthy human individuals. Approximately 220 ng DNA, 30,000 or so T cell genomes, went into each sorted-subset replicate PCR. Clones were sequenced by immunoSEQ multiplex PCR, and TCRdb holds only the in-frame ones, with some missing. Of about 1 million clones listed, more than 60% are singletons. Germline V CDR1 and CDR2: MNHNS, SASEGT. Trimming cost V 6 bases and J 7 bases, with 13 bases left between them. This CDR3 has 13 amino acids. The chain links TRBV6-1 to TRBJ1-5; D uncertain. The source material was memory CD4+ T cells sorted from blood. Indicated subset: CD45RA-negative fraction. The TCR comes from a man aged 18 to 30 in good health. The CDR3 protein is CASRTTSAQPQHF. As DNA, the CDR3 is TGTGCCAGCAGGACGACTTCGGCCCAGCCCCAGCATTTT.